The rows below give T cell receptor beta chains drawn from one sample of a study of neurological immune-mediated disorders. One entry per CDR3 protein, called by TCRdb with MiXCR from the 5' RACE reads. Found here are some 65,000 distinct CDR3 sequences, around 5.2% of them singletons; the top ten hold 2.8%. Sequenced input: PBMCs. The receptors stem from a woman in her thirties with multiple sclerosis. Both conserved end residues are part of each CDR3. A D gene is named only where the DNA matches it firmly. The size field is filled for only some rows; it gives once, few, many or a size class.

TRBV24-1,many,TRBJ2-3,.,TGTGCCACCAGTGACCCCGGACGAAATACGCAGTATTTT,CATSDPGRNTQYF
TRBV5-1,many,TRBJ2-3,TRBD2,TGCGCCAGCAGCTTGCTGACTAGCGGGGCAGATACGCAGTATTTT,CASSLLTSGADTQYF
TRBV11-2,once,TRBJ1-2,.,TGTGCCAGCCCGGTAGGAGGGGTCCATGGCTACACCTTC,CASPVGGVHGYTF
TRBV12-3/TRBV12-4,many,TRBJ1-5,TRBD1,TGTGCCAGCAGTTCAGGGGGTTTAAACCCCCAGCATTTT,CASSSGGLNPQHF
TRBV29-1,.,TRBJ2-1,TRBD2,TGCAGCGTTCTGCTTCTAGCGGGGGATGAGCAGTTCTTC,CSVLLLAGDEQFF
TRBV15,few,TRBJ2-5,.,TGTGCCACCAGCAGTCTCCTGGGACCTGAGGGGGAGACCCAGTACTTC,CATSSLLGPEGETQYF
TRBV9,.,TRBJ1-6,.,TGTGCCAGCAGCGTAGGAGCGAATAATTCACCCCTCAACTTT,CASSVGANNSPLNF
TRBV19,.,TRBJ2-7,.,TGTGCCAGTAGTACCGGGTACTCCTACGAGCAGTACTTC,CASSTGYSYEQYF
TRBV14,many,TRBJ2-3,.,TGTGCCAGCAGCCAAGCACAGAAGGAAGATACGCAGTATTTT,CASSQAQKEDTQYF
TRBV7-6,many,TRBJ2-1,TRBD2,TGTGCCAGCACGTCGGCTAGCGGGGGGCCATCCTACAATGAGCAGTTCTTC,CASTSASGGPSYNEQFF
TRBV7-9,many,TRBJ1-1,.,TGTGCCAGCAGCTTTTTGATGGACGGTACTGAAGCTTTCTTT,CASSFLMDGTEAFF
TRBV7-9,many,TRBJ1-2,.,TGTGCCAGCAGCTTAGTGGGGGCGGATAACTATGGCTACACCTTC,CASSLVGADNYGYTF
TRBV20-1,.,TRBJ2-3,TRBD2,TGCAGTGCTAGACATAGCGGGGGGGCAGTAGATACGCAGTATTTT,CSARHSGGAVDTQYF
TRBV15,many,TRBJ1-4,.,TGTGCCACCAGCAGACCAGAAAAAACCGATGAAAAACTGTTTTTT,CATSRPEKTDEKLFF
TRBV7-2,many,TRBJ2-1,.,TGTGCCAGCAGCCCGCGCTTCTTC,CASSPRFF
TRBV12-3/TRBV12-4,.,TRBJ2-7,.,TGTGCCAGCAGTTTACGGGCAGGGTCGTACGAGCAGTACTTC,CASSLRAGSYEQYF
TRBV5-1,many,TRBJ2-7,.,TGCGCCAGCAGCTTGGCCTCCAGTAGGTACGAGCAGTACTTC,CASSLASSRYEQYF
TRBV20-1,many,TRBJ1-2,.,TGCAGTGCTAGAGCCCCGGGGACCCCTTCGGGCTACACCTTC,CSARAPGTPSGYTF
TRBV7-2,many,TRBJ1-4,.,TGTGCCAGCAGCTCGAGGTGGGGGACCGGAACTAATGAAAAACTGTTTTTT,CASSSRWGTGTNEKLFF
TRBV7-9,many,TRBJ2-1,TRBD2,TGTGCCAGCAGCTTCTGGACTAGCGGAGGTGAGCAGTTCTTC,CASSFWTSGGEQFF
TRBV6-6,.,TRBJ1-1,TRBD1,TGTGCCAGCAGTGATGGACAGGGGGATTATGAAGCTTTCTTT,CASSDGQGDYEAFF
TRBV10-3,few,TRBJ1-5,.,TGTGCCATCAGAGCGACTGGGGTAGGACAGCCCCAGAATTTT,CAIRATGVGQPQNF
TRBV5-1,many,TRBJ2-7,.,TGCGCCAGCAGCTCCGACCAGGGAGGAGAGCAGTACTTC,CASSSDQGGEQYF
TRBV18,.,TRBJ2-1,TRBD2,TGTGCCAGCTCACCAAAAGGAGGACTAGCGGGTGAGCAGTTCTTC,CASSPKGGLAGEQFF
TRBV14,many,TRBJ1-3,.,TGTGCCAGCAGTACACTCTCTGGAAACACCATATATTTT,CASSTLSGNTIYF
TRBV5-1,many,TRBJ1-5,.,TGCGCCAGCAGCTTGACGGGGGACTCCTATCAGCCCCAGCATTTT,CASSLTGDSYQPQHF
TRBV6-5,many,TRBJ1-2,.,TGTGCCAGCAGTTACGGGGGGCAAGGCTACACCTTC,CASSYGGQGYTF
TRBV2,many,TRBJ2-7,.,TGTGCCAGCAGTGAAGACAGTTTTTACGAGCAGTACTTC,CASSEDSFYEQYF